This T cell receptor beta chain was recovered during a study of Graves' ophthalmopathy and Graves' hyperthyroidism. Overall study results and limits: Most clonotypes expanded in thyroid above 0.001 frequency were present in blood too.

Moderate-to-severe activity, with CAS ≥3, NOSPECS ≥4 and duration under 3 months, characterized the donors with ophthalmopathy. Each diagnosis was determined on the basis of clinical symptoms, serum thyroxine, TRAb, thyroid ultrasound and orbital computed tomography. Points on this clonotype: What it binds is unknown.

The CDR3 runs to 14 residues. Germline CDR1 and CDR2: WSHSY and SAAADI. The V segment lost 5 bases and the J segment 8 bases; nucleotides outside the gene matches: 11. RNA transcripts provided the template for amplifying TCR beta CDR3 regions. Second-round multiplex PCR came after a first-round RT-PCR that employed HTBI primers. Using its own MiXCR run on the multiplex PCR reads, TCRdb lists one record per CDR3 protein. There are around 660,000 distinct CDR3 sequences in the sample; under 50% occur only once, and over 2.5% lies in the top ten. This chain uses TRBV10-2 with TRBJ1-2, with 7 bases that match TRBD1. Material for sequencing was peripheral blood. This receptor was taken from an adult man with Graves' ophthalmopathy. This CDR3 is CASSPGRRTGGYTF. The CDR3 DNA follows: TGCGCCAGCAGTCCAGGAAGGCGGACAGGCGGCTACACCTTC.